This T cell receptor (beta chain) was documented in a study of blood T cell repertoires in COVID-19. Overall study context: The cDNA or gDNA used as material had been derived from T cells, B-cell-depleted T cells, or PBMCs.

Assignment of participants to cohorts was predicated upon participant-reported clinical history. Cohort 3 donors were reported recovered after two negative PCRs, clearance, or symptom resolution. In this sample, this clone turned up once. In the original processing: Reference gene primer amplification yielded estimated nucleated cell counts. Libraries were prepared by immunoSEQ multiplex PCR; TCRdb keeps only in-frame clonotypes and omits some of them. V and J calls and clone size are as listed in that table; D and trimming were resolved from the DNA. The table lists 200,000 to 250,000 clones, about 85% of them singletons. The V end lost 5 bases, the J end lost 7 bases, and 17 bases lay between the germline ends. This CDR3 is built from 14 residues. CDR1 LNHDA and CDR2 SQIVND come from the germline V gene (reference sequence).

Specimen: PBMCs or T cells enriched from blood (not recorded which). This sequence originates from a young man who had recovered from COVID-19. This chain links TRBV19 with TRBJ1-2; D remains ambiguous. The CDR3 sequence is CASSSSGSGFGYTF. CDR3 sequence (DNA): TGTGCCAGTAGTTCTTCTGGGAGTGGCTTTGGCTACACCTTC.